This TCR beta chain comes out of a study of cytomegalovirus exposure and HLA in healthy donors. Sequencing used immunoSEQ multiplex PCR; TCRdb keeps in-frame clones, though not all of them. The table records 180,000 or so clones, around nine tenths of them present only once. Germline V gene data show CDR1 as MRHNA and CDR2 as SNTAGT. V lost 2 bases, J lost 8 bases, and 15 bases stayed unmatched. The CDR3 sequence is 18 residues long. The receptor's source is a woman aged 30 to 39 in good health and CMV-seronegative. Input material: PBMCs. The rearrangement joins TRBV6-4 to TRBJ2-3, with 11 bases that match TRBD2. The DNA of the CDR3 is TGTGCCAGCAGTGACCGCCCTGCACTAGCGGGGGCGGGAGGTACGCAGTATTTT. Encoded protein: CASSDRPALAGAGGTQYF.